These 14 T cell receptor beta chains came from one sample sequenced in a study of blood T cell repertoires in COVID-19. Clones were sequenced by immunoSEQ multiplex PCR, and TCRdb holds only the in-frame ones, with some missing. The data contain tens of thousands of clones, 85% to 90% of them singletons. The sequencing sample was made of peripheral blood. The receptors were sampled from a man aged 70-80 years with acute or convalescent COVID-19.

CDR3 in DNA: TGTGCCAGCTCACCACCGGATGGGGCGTTTGAAAAACTGTTTTTT. It specifies CASSPPDGAFEKLFF. V and J are TRBV18 and TRBJ1-4, with D perhaps matching TRBD1 (5 bases). Germline CDR1 reads KGHSH; CDR2 reads LQKENI. The CDR3 loop spans 15 amino acids. V lost 0 bases to trimming and J lost 7 bases, with 12 bases between them.

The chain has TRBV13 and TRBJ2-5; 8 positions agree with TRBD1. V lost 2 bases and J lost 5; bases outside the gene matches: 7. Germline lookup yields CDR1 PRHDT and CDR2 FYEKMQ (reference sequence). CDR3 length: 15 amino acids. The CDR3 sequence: CASSLRQGARETQYF. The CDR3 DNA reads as TGTGCCAGCAGCTTAAGGCAGGGGGCCAGGGAGACCCAGTACTTC.

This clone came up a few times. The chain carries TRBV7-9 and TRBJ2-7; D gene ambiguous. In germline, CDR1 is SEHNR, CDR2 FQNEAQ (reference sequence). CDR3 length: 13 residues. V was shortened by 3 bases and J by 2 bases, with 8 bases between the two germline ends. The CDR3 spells CASSLESAYEQYF. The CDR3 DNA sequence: TGTGCCAGCAGCTTGGAAAGCGCCTACGAGCAGTACTTC.

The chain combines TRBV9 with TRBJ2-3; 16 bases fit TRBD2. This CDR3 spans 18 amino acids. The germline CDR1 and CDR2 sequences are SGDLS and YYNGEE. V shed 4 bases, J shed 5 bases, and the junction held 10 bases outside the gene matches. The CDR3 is CASSPPGLAGGEGDTQYF. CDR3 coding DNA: TGTGCCAGCAGCCCCCCGGGACTAGCGGGAGGGGAGGGAGATACGCAGTATTTT. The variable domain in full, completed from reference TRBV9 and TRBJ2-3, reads DSGVTQTPKHLITATGQRVTLRCSPRSGDLSVYWYQQSLDQGLQFLIQYYNGEERAKGNILERFSAQQFPDLHSELNLSSLELGDSALYFCASSPPGLAGGEGDTQYFGPGTRLTVL.

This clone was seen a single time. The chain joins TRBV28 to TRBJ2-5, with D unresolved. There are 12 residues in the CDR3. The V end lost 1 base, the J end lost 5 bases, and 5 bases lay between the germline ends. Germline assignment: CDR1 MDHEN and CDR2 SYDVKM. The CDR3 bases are TGTGCCAGCAGTTTATCCCGGGAGACCCAGTACTTC. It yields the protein CASSLSRETQYF. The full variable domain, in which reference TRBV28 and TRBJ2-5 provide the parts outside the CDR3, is DVKVTQSSRYLVKRTGEKVFLECVQDMDHENMFWYRQDPGLGLRLIYFSYDVKMKEKGDIPEGYSVSREKKERFSLILESASTNQTSMYLCASSLSRETQYFGPGTRLLVL.

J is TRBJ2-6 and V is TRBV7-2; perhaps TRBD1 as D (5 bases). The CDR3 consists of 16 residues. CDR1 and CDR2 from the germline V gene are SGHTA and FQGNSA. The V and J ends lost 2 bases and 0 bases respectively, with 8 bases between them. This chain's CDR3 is CASSLKGLSGANVLTF. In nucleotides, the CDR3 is TGTGCCAGCAGCTTAAAGGGGCTCTCTGGGGCCAACGTCCTGACTTTC.

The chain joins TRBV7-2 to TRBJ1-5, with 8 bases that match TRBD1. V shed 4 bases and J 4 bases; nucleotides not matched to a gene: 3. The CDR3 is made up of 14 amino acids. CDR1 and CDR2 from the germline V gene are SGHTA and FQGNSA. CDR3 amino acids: CASSSWTGNQPQHF. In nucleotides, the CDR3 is TGTGCCAGCAGCTCCTGGACAGGGAATCAGCCCCAGCATTTT.

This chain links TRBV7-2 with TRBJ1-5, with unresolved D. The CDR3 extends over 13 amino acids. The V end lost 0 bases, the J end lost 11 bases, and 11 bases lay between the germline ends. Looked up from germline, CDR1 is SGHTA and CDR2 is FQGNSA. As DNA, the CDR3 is TGTGCCAGCAGCTTAGCGTCGGGAGACACCCAGCATTTT. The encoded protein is CASSLASGDTQHF.

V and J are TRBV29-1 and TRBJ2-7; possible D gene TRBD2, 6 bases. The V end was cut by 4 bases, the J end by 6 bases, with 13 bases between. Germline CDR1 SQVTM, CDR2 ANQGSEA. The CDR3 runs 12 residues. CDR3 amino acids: CSVVEGPGEQYF. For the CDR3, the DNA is TGCAGCGTTGTGGAGGGCCCCGGCGAGCAGTACTTC.

The CDR3 loop is CASSLAAGNQPQHF. The CDR3 DNA is TGCGCCAGCAGCTTGGCGGCAGGGAATCAGCCCCAGCATTTT. The chain is built from TRBV5-1 and TRBJ1-5, with a possible D match to TRBD1 (5 bases). Germline V gives CDR1 SGHRS, CDR2 YFSETQ. Trimming took 0 bases from V and 4 from J, leaving 8 bases between them. The CDR3 has 14 amino acids.

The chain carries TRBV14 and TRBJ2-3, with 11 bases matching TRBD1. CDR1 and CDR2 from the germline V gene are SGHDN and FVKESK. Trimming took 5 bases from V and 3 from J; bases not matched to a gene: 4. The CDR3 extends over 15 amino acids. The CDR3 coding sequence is TGTGCCAGCAGCATCCGGGACAGGGGGACAGATACGCAGTATTTT. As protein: CASSIRDRGTDTQYF. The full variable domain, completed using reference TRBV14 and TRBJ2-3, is EAGVTQFPSHSVIEKGQTVTLRCDPISGHDNLYWYRRVMGKEIKFLLHFVKESKQDESGMPNNRFLAERTGGTYSTLKVQPAELEDSGVYFCASSIRDRGTDTQYFGPGTRLTVL.

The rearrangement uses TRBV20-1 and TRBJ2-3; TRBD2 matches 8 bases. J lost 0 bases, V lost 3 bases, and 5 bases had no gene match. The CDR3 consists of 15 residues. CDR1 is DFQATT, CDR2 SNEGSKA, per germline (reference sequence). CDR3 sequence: CSASRAGESTDTQYF. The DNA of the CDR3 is TGCAGTGCTAGTCGAGCGGGAGAGAGCACAGATACGCAGTATTTT.

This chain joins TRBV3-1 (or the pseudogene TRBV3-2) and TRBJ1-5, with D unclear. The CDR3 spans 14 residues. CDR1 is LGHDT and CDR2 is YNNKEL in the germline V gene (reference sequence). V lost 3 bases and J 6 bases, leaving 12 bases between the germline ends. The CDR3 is CASSQRTGGQPQHF. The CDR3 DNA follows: TGTGCCAGCAGCCAGAGGACTGGCGGTCAGCCCCAGCATTTT.

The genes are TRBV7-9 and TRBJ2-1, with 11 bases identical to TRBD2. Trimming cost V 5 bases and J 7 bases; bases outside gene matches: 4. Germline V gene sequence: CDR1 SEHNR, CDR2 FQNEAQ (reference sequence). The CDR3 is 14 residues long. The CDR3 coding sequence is TGTGCCAGCAGCCTTAGCGGGAGGGGAAATGAGCAGTTCTTC. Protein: CASSLSGRGNEQFF.